Sequencing of this T cell receptor (beta chain) was carried out in a study of beta chain features in type 1 diabetes. Isolated RNA was reverse transcribed in full, so expressed TCRB transcripts were sequenced. Assay used: immunoSEQ multiplex PCR; TCRdb lists only in-frame clones, some missing. The table lists about 170,000 clones, 7.5% to 8.5% of them singletons, with 0.5% to 0.55% in the top ten. Stem cell-like memory, regulatory, central memory and naive CD4+ cells were sorted via CD45RO/CCR7/CD25/CD127/CD95/CD27. As to this clone: Its antigen is unidentified.

Germline values: CDR1 LNHNV, CDR2 YYDKDF (reference sequence). The CDR3 is made up of 13 amino acids. The V end was cut by 4 bases, the J end by 12 bases, with 15 bases between. Notes on the study in general: Shortening that was moderate but significant affected the TCRB CDR3s of Type 1 diabetes patients in all four CD4+ subsets.

This chain connects TRBV15 to TRBJ1-4; possible D gene TRBD1, 6 bases. This TCR was sampled from a man aged 18 to 30 with type 1 diabetes. The sample taken for sequencing was central memory CD4+ T cells from blood. The CDR3 bases are TGTGCCACCAGCATCCTCCGGGACACAGAACTGTTTTTT. Protein sequence: CATSILRDTELFF. Supplemented by reference TRBV15 and TRBJ1-4, the full variable domain reads DAMVIQNPRYQVTQFGKPVTLSCSQTLNHNVMYWYQQKSSQAPKLLFHYYDKDFNNEADTPDNFQSRRPNTSFCFLDIRSPGLGDTAMYLCATSILRDTELFFGSGTQLSVL.